The 11 T cell receptor beta chains below were found in one sample sequenced in a study of blood T cell repertoires in COVID-19. Only in-frame clones appear in the TCRdb table, and some are missing; sequencing was by immunoSEQ multiplex PCR. The table shows over 150,000 clones, with just over 85% occurring only once. Sample: peripheral blood. Receptors were obtained from a man aged 50-60 years with active or convalescent COVID-19.

The chain couples TRBV19 to TRBJ2-3; TRBD1 matches 8 bases. This CDR3 is built from 16 residues. The ends lost 5 bases at V and 2 bases at J; junction bases unmatched: 9. Looked up from germline, CDR1 is LNHDA and CDR2 is SQIVND (reference sequence). CDR3 residues: CASSPNGQGNTDTQYF. Here the CDR3 DNA reads TGTGCCAGTAGTCCAAACGGACAGGGAAACACAGATACGCAGTATTTT.

The DNA for the CDR3 is TGTGCCAGCAGCTTTGACAGGGGGGTGAGTCAGCCCCAGCATTTT. It encodes CASSFDRGVSQPQHF. This chain connects TRBV5-8 to TRBJ1-5; 9 bases are a match to TRBD1. The germline CDR1 and CDR2 sequences are SGHTS and YDEGEE. J lost 6 bases, V lost 2 bases, and 6 bases had no gene match. This CDR3 is 15 amino acids long. The whole variable domain, remainder taken from reference TRBV5-8 and TRBJ1-5, is EAGVTQSPTHLIKTRGQQATLRCSPISGHTSVYWYQQALGLGLQFLLWYDEGEERNRGNFPPRFSGRQFPNYSSELNVNALELEDSALYLCASSFDRGVSQPQHFGDGTRLSIL.

This chain joins TRBV12-3 or TRBV12-4 and TRBJ2-1; D ambiguous. CDR3 length: 13 amino acids. Trimming took off 3 bases at V and 13 bases at J, with 16 bases between the two ends. DNA for the CDR3: TGTGCCAGCAGTTTGCTAGATCCGAGCCAACAGTTCTTC. Its translation: CASSLLDPSQQFF.

The rearrangement links TRBV2 to TRBJ2-2, with D possibly being TRBD2 (5 bases). The CDR3 is 15 amino acids. Trimming left V 7 bases short and J 7 bases short, with 19 bases between. In germline, CDR1 is SNHLY, CDR2 FYNNEI. This CDR3 reads CASTRASRGVGELFF. The CDR3 DNA is TGTGCCAGCACGCGGGCTAGCCGTGGAGTCGGGGAGCTGTTTTTT.

The chain has TRBV5-4 and TRBJ2-6; 9 bases match TRBD1. V lost 0 bases, J lost 2 bases, and 6 bases stayed unmatched. The CDR3 loop spans 18 amino acids. Germline V gives CDR1 SGHNT, CDR2 YYREEE (reference sequence). CDR3 DNA sequence: TGTGCCAGCAGCTTGGCGACAGGGGGATCGACTGGGGCCAACGTCCTGACTTTC. It specifies CASSLATGGSTGANVLTF.

This chain connects TRBV11-3 to TRBJ2-1; 13 nucleotides line up with TRBD2. Per the germline V gene, CDR1 is SGHNT and CDR2 is YENEEA. J lost 7 bases, V lost 1 base, and 4 bases had no gene match. The CDR3 contains 16 residues. CDR3 amino acids: CASSLVLAGGQNEQFF. Written as DNA, the CDR3 is TGTGCCAGCAGCTTAGTACTAGCGGGAGGGCAAAATGAGCAGTTCTTC.

This CDR3 is CATSDSRTSGSEQFF. Here the CDR3 DNA reads TGTGCCACCAGTGACTCCCGGACTAGCGGGAGTGAGCAGTTCTTC. The rearrangement joins TRBV24-1 to TRBJ2-1; 13 bases align to TRBD2. CDR3 length: 15 residues. With V trimmed by 4 bases and J by 9 bases, 5 bases remained unmatched. The germline gives CDR1 KGHDR, CDR2 SFDVKD.

V gene TRBV19 combines with J gene TRBJ1-1, with D uncertain. Trimming removed 4 bases at V and 3 bases at J, with 12 bases between. Germline CDR1 reads LNHDA; CDR2 reads SQIVND (reference sequence). The CDR3 contains 14 residues. The CDR3 spells CASSREGMDTEAFF. The CDR3 DNA reads TGTGCCAGTAGTAGGGAGGGTATGGACACTGAAGCTTTCTTT.

The V and J genes are TRBV6-1 and TRBJ2-3; D ambiguous. This CDR3 contains 12 residues. Trimming shortened V by 3 bases and J by 5 bases, and 6 bases separated the two germline ends. CDR1 is MNHNS and CDR2 is SASEGT in the germline V gene. CDR3 region: CASSEAVDTQYF. CDR3 nucleotide sequence: TGTGCCAGCAGTGAGGCGGTAGATACGCAGTATTTT.

The rearrangement joins TRBV7-3 to TRBJ2-1; the match to TRBD2 covers 7 bases. Germline loops: CDR1 SGHTA, CDR2 FQGTGA. The CDR3 runs 13 residues. Trimming removed 4 bases from V and 8 bases from J; junction bases left unmatched: 5. The CDR3 DNA reads TGTGCCAGCAGCTGGACTAGAGTCGATGAGCAGTTCTTC. This sequence encodes CASSWTRVDEQFF.

CDR3 sequence: CASSLSARGFGQPQHF. In nucleotides, the CDR3 is TGTGCCAGCAGTTTATCGGCCAGGGGGTTCGGTCAGCCCCAGCATTTT. The chain carries TRBV28 and TRBJ1-5; 7 bases are shared with TRBD1. Trimming took 1 base from V and 6 from J; bases not matched to a gene: 9. This CDR3 is built from 16 residues. From germline, CDR1 is MDHEN and CDR2 SYDVKM.